Listed here are 16 T cell receptor beta chains from one sample, sequenced in a study of shared clonotypes between healthy human individuals. Some clones are missing from TCRdb's copy, which holds only in-frame ones; the method was immunoSEQ multiplex PCR. The sample contains about 2.4 million clones, more than 80% of which appear only once. The material sequenced was naive CD4+ T cells sorted from blood. As to subset: CD45RA+ positively selected. These receptors came from a man between 18 and 35 years old in good health.

This chain links TRBV5-5 with TRBJ2-3; 7 bases are shared with TRBD1. Looked up from germline, CDR1 is SGHKS and CDR2 is YYEKEE (reference sequence). V shed 4 bases and J 6 bases; nucleotides not matched to a gene: 5. This CDR3 is 13 amino acids long. This chain's CDR3 is CASSPDRLDTQYF. The CDR3 nucleotides read TGTGCCAGCAGCCCGGACAGGCTGGATACGCAGTATTTT.

The chain couples TRBV7-6 to TRBJ2-7, with 9 nucleotides matching TRBD2. This CDR3 is 15 amino acids long. CDR1 and CDR2 from the germline V gene are SGHVS and FNYEAQ. V lost 5 bases to trimming and J lost 6 bases; unmatched junction nucleotides: 11. The CDR3 DNA reads as TGTGCCAGCAGCCTTAATAGCGGGGGTATGGGCGAGCAGTACTTC. Translating it yields CASSLNSGGMGEQYF.

This clone was observed a few times. The chain links TRBV19 to TRBJ1-1; 9 bases line up with TRBD1. J gave up 1 base and V 4 bases, and 1 base lay outside the gene matches. The germline CDR1 and CDR2 sequences are LNHDA and SQIVND (reference sequence). The CDR3 has 14 residues. As DNA, the CDR3 is TGTGCCAGTAGTACGACAGGGGGGAACACTGAAGCTTTCTTT. Translation: CASSTTGGNTEAFF.

This clone has a single count. The chain couples TRBV5-5 to TRBJ1-4; D might be TRBD1 (5 bases). The V gene's germline CDR1 is SGHKS and CDR2 YYEKEE (reference sequence). The CDR3 runs to 15 residues. Trimming took off 1 base at V and 8 bases at J, with 15 bases between the two ends. CDR3 in amino acids: CASSLRGRGLEKLFF. CDR3 in DNA: TGTGCCAGCAGCTTGCGGGGGAGGGGCTTGGAAAAACTGTTTTTT.

This chain joins TRBV14 and TRBJ2-1; 7 bases are shared with TRBD1. Germline CDR1 and CDR2: SGHDN and FVKESK. The V segment lost 8 bases and the J segment 3 bases; nucleotides outside the gene matches: 4. The CDR3 sequence is 13 residues long. Written as DNA, the CDR3 is TGTGCCAGCGCCGGGACAGACTACAATGAGCAGTTCTTC. Translated, it gives CASAGTDYNEQFF.

The chain has TRBV19 and TRBJ1-2; weak D call: TRBD1 (6 bases). The V gene's germline CDR1 is LNHDA and CDR2 SQIVND (reference sequence). This CDR3 comprises 14 residues. Between the trimmed V and J ends, which lost 9 bases and 8 bases, there was a span of 22 bases. The CDR3 reads CASQPFGGAIGYTF. The CDR3 coding sequence is TGTGCCAGCCAACCCTTCGGGGGGGCGATAGGCTACACCTTC.

The V call is TRBV2, the J call TRBJ1-2; D is unresolved. V gave up 2 bases and J gave up 5 bases, with 15 bases separating them. The germline V gene has CDR1 SNHLY and CDR2 FYNNEI. The length of the CDR3 is 15 residues. CDR3 nucleotides: TGTGCCAGCAGTGAATCTGGGGTTGTACTTTATGGCTACACCTTC. It codes for CASSESGVVLYGYTF. The whole variable domain, filled in from reference TRBV2 and TRBJ1-2, reads EPEVTQTPSHQVTQMGQEVILRCVPISNHLYFYWYRQILGQKVEFLVSFYNNEISEKSEIFDDQFSVERPDGSNFTLKIRSTKLEDSAMYFCASSESGVVLYGYTFGSGTRLTVV.

CDR3 sequence reads: CASTVMGLGNEKLFF. The CDR3, as DNA: TGCGCCAGCACCGTGATGGGGTTGGGCAATGAAAAACTGTTTTTT. The gene calls are TRBV5-1 and TRBJ1-4; no clear D gene. This CDR3 has 15 residues. V lost 6 bases and J lost 5, with 17 bases in between. Germline values: CDR1 SGHRS, CDR2 YFSETQ.

The gene calls are TRBV4-1 and TRBJ1-6; the D is unclear. CDR3 size: 15 residues. V lost 2 bases to trimming and J lost 6 bases, with 11 bases between them. Germline V lookup: CDR1 MGHRA, CDR2 YSYEKL. In DNA, the CDR3 is TGCGCCAGCAGCCAACTAGGTAGCGCTAATTCACCCCTCCACTTT. Translation: CASSQLGSANSPLHF.

V and J are TRBV2 and TRBJ1-2, with D maybe TRBD1 (5 bases). Germline CDR1 is SNHLY and CDR2 is FYNNEI. V was clipped by 8 bases and J by 4 bases, with 17 bases between them. The CDR3 runs to 14 residues. The CDR3 protein is CASRTQGFGYGYTF. As DNA, the CDR3 is TGTGCCAGCCGTACGCAGGGTTTTGGCTATGGCTACACCTTC.

The chain joins TRBV5-1 to TRBJ1-2; D might be TRBD1 (6 bases). The CDR3 covers 14 residues. V was cut by 4 bases and J by 5 bases, with 15 bases left in between. In germline, CDR1 is SGHRS, CDR2 YFSETQ. CDR3 nucleotides: TGCGCCAGCAGCCCCGGGGGGGGCCCTTATGGCTACACCTTC. This encodes CASSPGGGPYGYTF.

In the case of this clone: One end of the junction fails to match germline, which may point to a read error. V and J are TRBV5-8 and TRBJ2-7; the D is unclear. CDR3 size: 12 residues. Germline values: CDR1 SGHTS, CDR2 YDEGEE. CDR3 DNA sequence: TGTGCCATCTTCACCGCACCCTTCCACAGAACCTTC. It is translated as CAIFTAPFHRTF.

V is TRBV7-6 and J is TRBJ1-1; 8 bases fit TRBD1. V lost 1 base to trimming and J lost 1 base; unmatched junction nucleotides: 8. The CDR3 covers 17 residues. CDR1 SGHVS and CDR2 FNYEAQ come from the germline V gene. The chain's CDR3 is CASSLVRGDRRNTEAFF. Here the CDR3 DNA reads TGTGCCAGCAGCTTAGTTCGGGGGGACAGGAGGAACACTGAAGCTTTCTTT. The full variable domain, in which reference TRBV7-6 and TRBJ1-1 provide the parts outside the CDR3, is GAGVSQSPRYKVTKRGQDVALRCDPISGHVSLYWYRQALGQGPEFLTYFNYEAQQDKSGLPNDRFSAERPEGSISTLTIQRTEQRDSAMYRCASSLVRGDRRNTEAFFGQGTRLTVV.

This clone was seen a single time. The chain employs TRBV7-8 and TRBJ2-5; D gene unclear. Deletions cut 1 base from V and 5 bases from J, with 14 bases between. The germline CDR1 and CDR2 sequences are SGHVS and FQNEAQ. This CDR3 comprises 15 residues. The CDR3 bases are TGTGCCAGCAGCTTAGTCTCCAGACCTGCCGAGACCCAGTACTTC. As protein: CASSLVSRPAETQYF.

The chain uses TRBV10-3 and TRBJ2-7; 10 nucleotides match TRBD1. The CDR3 extends over 13 amino acids. V dropped 5 bases and J dropped 5; count of bases not matched to a gene: 3. The germline V gene encodes CDR1 ENHRY and CDR2 SYGVKD. The CDR3 reads CAISLDRGHEQYF. In nucleotides, the CDR3 is TGTGCCATCAGTTTAGACAGGGGGCACGAGCAGTACTTC.

The chain combines TRBV28 with TRBJ1-5; D gene ambiguous. Trimming removed 5 bases from V and 9 bases from J, with 11 bases in between. The CDR3 runs 12 residues. The germline CDR1 and CDR2 sequences are MDHEN and SYDVKM. CDR3: CASSPGSRPQHF. Written as DNA, the CDR3 is TGTGCCAGCAGTCCTGGGTCTCGGCCCCAGCATTTT.